Reported below is one TCR beta chain. Its antigen is not known. This entry is derived from a study of cytomegalovirus exposure and HLA in healthy donors. Study outcomes and limitations: Analysis performed later found under 20,000 TCR beta sequences associated with HLA alleles at 0.05 false discovery rate. For TCR beta chains, V- and J-gene trimming was later linked to a missense DCLRE1C variant.

The CDR3 is made up of 16 amino acids. Germline assignment: CDR1 SGHAT and CDR2 FQDESV (reference sequence). V was clipped by 6 bases and J by 1 base, with 16 bases between them. PCR involved 60 Vbeta and 13 Jbeta primers. Sequenced by immunoSEQ multiplex PCR; TCRdb stores in-frame clones only, minus some. This sample has fewer than 250,000 clones; 65% to 85% occur once, and the top ten carry 0.71%. Sample: PBMCs. This TCR came from a boy younger than 10 in good health and CMV-seronegative. This rearrangement joins TRBV11-1 to TRBJ2-1; maybe TRBD2 (5 bases). In nucleotides, the CDR3 is TGTGCCAGCAGACTCTCTAGGGAGTTATCCTACAATGAGCAGTTCTTC. This codes for CASRLSRELSYNEQFF. Full variable domain (remainder filled in from reference TRBV11-1 and TRBJ2-1): EAEVAQSPRYKITEKSQAVAFWCDPISGHATLYWYRQILGQGPELLVQFQDESVVDDSQLPKDRFSAERLKGVDSTLKIQPAELGDSAMYLCASRLSRELSYNEQFFGPGTRLTVL.